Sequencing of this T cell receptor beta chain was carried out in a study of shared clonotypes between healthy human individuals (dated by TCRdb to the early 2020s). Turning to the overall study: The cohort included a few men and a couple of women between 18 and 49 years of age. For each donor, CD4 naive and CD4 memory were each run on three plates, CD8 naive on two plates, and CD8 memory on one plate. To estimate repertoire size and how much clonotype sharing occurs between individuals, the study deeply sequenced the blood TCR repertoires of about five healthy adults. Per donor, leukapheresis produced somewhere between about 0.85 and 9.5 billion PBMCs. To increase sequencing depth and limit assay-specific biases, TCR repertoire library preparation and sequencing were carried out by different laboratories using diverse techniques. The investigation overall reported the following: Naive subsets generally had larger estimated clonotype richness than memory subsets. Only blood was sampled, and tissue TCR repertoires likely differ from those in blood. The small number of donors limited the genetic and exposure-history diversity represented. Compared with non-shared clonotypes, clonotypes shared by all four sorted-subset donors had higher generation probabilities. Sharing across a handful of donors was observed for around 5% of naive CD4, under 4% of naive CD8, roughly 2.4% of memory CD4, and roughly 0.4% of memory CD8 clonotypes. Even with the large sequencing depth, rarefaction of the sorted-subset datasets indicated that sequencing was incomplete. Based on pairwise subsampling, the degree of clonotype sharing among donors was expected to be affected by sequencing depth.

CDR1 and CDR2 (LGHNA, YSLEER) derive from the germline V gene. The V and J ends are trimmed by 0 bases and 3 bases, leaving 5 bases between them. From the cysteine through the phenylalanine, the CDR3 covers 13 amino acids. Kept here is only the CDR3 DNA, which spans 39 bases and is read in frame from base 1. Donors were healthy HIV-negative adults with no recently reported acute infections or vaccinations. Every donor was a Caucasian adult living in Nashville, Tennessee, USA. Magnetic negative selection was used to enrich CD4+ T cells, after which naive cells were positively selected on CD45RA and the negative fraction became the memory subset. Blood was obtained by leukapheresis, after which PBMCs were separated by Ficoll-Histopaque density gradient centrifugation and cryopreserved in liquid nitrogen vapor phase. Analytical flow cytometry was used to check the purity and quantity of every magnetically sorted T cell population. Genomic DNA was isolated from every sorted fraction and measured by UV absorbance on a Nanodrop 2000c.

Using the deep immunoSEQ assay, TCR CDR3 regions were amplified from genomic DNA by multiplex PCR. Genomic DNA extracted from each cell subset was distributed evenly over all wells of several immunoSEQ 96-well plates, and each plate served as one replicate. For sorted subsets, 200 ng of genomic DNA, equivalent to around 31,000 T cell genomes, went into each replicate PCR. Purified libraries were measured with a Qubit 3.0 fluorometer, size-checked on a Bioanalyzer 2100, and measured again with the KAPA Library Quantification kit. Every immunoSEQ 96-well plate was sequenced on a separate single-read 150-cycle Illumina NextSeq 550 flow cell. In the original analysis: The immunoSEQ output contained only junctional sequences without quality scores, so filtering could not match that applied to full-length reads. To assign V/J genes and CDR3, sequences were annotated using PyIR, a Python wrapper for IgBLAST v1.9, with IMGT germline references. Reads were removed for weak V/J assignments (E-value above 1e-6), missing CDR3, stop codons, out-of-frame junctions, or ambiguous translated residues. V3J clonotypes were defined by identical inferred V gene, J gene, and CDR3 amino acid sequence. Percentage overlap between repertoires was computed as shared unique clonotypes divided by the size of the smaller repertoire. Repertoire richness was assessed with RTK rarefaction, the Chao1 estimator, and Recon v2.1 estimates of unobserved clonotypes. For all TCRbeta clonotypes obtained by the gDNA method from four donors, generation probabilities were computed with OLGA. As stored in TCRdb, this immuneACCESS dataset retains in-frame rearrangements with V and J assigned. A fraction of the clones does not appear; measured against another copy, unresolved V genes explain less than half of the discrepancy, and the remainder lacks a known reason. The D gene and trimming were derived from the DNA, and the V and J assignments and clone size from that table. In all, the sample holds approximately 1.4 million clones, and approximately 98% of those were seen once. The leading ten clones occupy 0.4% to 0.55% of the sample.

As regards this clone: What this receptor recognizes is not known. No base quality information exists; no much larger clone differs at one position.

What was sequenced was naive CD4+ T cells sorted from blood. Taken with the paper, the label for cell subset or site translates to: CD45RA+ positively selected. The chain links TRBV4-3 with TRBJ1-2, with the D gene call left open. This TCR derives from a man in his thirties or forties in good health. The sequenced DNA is TGCGCCAGCAGCCAAGACGGAGACTATGGCTACACCTTC. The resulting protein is CASSQDGDYGYTF.